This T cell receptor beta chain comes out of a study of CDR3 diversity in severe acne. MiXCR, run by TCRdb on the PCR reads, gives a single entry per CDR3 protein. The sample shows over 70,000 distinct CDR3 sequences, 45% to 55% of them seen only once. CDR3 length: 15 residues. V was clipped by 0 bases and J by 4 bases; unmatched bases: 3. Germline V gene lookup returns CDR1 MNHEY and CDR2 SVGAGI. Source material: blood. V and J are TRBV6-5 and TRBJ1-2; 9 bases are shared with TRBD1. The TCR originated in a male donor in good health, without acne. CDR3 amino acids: CASSYSTGGSYGYTF. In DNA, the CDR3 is TGTGCCAGCAGTTACTCGACAGGGGGAAGCTATGGCTACACCTTC.